Shown below are 25 T cell receptor beta chains from a single sample sequenced in a study of TIL therapy for anti-PD-1-resistant metastatic lung cancer. Time point reported: pre-treatment sample, taken before nivolumab and TIL therapy. The libraries were made with immunoSEQ v3. Assay: immunoSEQ multiplex PCR; the TCRdb copy retains only in-frame clones and omits some. The data contain about 60,000 clones, 55% to 75% of them singletons. Sequencing used blood, obtained at baseline. Receptors originate from a person between 30 and 80 years old with non-small cell lung cancer.

The V gene is TRBV6-5, the J gene TRBJ2-7; D is unresolved. V lost 6 bases and J lost 0, with 9 bases in between. CDR3 length equals 13 residues. The germline V gene has CDR1 MNHEY and CDR2 SVGAGI. CDR3 in DNA: TGTGCCAGCAGAACCTGGGGCTCCTACGAGCAGTACTTC. This translates into CASRTWGSYEQYF.

V usage is TRBV11-2 and J usage is TRBJ1-2, with D perhaps matching TRBD1 (5 bases). The V and J ends lost 5 bases and 8 bases respectively, with 24 bases between them. The length of the CDR3 is 16 residues. The germline gives CDR1 SGHAT, CDR2 FQNNGV. Written as DNA, the CDR3 is TGTGCCAGCAGCGCAGGGCGAGCTTCAACCTGGGGGGGCTACACCTTC. Amino acids: CASSAGRASTWGGYTF.

Only one count was recorded for this clone. This chain connects TRBV11-2 to TRBJ2-2, with TRBD1 matching over 7 bases. CDR1 and CDR2 (germline): SGHAT, FQNNGV. V lost 6 bases to trimming and J lost 5 bases; unmatched junction nucleotides: 9. This CDR3 spans 15 amino acids. The CDR3 here is CASRYRGGWTGELFF. The DNA of the CDR3 is TGTGCCAGCAGGTACAGGGGCGGATGGACCGGGGAGCTGTTTTTT.

The J gene is TRBJ2-1, the V gene TRBV5-4; 8 positions match TRBD2. CDR1 and CDR2 from the germline V gene are SGHNT and YYREEE (reference sequence). V lost 4 bases to trimming and J lost 1 base; unmatched junction nucleotides: 4. The CDR3 extends over 15 amino acids. The CDR3 protein is CASSVSGRSYNEQFF. Here the CDR3 DNA reads TGTGCCAGCAGCGTAAGCGGGAGATCCTACAATGAGCAGTTCTTC.

This chain connects TRBV21-1 to TRBJ1-2; TRBD1, the table's D call, lacks a check against the DNA. TRBV21-1 is noted as a pseudogene. The CDR3 is 18 amino acids. The CDR3 here is CASSKVGRKGEEVHGYTF. In DNA, the CDR3 is TGTGCCAGCAGCAAAGTTGGTAGGAAAGGGGAAGAAGTACATGGCTACACCTTC.

J is TRBJ1-4 and V is TRBV6-5, with 9 bases identical to TRBD1. This CDR3 comprises 15 residues. Per the germline V gene, CDR1 is MNHEY and CDR2 is SVGAGI. V shed 2 bases, J shed 8 bases, and the junction held 6 bases outside the gene matches. Here the CDR3 reads CASSYPPGTGEKLFF. CDR3 coding DNA: TGTGCCAGCAGTTACCCGCCCGGGACAGGGGAAAAACTGTTTTTT.

This clone was found once. V is TRBV5-1 and J is TRBJ2-7, with D perhaps matching TRBD1 or TRBD2 (6 bases each). There are 15 residues in the CDR3. Germline lookup yields CDR1 SGHRS and CDR2 YFSETQ. The ends were cut back, 0 bases at V and 4 bases at J, with 14 bases in the middle. This CDR3 reads CASSLVSGARYEQYF. CDR3 DNA sequence: TGCGCCAGCAGCTTGGTCTCGGGGGCGCGGTACGAGCAGTACTTC.

This clone was observed a handful of times. The chain couples TRBV5-4 to TRBJ1-4; 8 bases line up with TRBD1. In germline, CDR1 is SGHNT, CDR2 YYREEE (reference sequence). After removal of 4 bases from V and 6 bases from J, the junction contained 8 bases not matched to a gene. The length of the CDR3 is 15 residues. DNA for the CDR3: TGTGCCAGCAGCGTAACAGGGGGAAGTTATGAAAAACTGTTTTTT. Translating it yields CASSVTGGSYEKLFF.

The chain uses TRBV9 and TRBJ1-1; D ambiguous. The CDR3 spans 14 residues. Trimming stripped 0 bases from V and 0 bases from J, with 6 bases between. Per the germline V gene, CDR1 is SGDLS and CDR2 is YYNGEE. CDR3: CASSVANVNTEAFF. The DNA of the CDR3 is TGTGCCAGCAGCGTAGCGAACGTGAACACTGAAGCTTTCTTT.

The chain links TRBV7-9 to TRBJ1-2; D remains unclear. The CDR3 length is 12 residues. CDR1 and CDR2 from the germline V gene are SEHNR and FQNEAQ (reference sequence). Trimming stripped 1 base from V and 5 bases from J, with 5 bases between. For the CDR3, the DNA is TGTGCCAGCAGCTTAGGAGAATATGGCTACACCTTC. Its protein is CASSLGEYGYTF. Full variable domain (rest looked up from reference TRBV7-9 and TRBJ1-2): DTGVSQNPRHKITKRGQNVTFRCDPISEHNRLYWYRQTLGQGPEFLTYFQNEAQLEKSRLLSDRFSAERPKGSFSTLEIQRTEQGDSAMYLCASSLGEYGYTFGSGTRLTVV.

The chain combines TRBV5-4 with TRBJ2-2, with 7 bases fitting TRBD1. There are 17 residues in the CDR3. Germline V gene data show CDR1 as SGHNT and CDR2 as YYREEE (reference sequence). J was trimmed by 4 bases and V by 4 bases; bases with no gene match: 13. The CDR3 protein is CASSRMDRIDLTGELFF. The CDR3 DNA sequence: TGTGCCAGCAGCCGAATGGACAGGATAGATCTCACCGGGGAGCTGTTTTTT. Full variable domain (rest looked up from reference TRBV5-4 and TRBJ2-2): ETGVTQSPTHLIKTRGQQVTLRCSSQSGHNTVSWYQQALGQGPQFIFQYYREEENGRGNFPPRFSGLQFPNYSSELNVNALELDDSALYLCASSRMDRIDLTGELFFGEGSRLTVL.

The chain combines TRBV19 with TRBJ2-3; 9 bases match TRBD2. The ends lost 5 bases at V and 4 bases at J; junction bases unmatched: 7. This CDR3 is built from 15 residues. Germline V gives CDR1 LNHDA, CDR2 SQIVND (reference sequence). The DNA for the CDR3 is TGTGCCAGTAGTCGACCGGGACTAGCATCAGATACGCAGTATTTT. Translated: CASSRPGLASDTQYF. The variable domain in full, with the rest retrieved from reference TRBV19 and TRBJ2-3, is DGGITQSPKYLFRKEGQNVTLSCEQNLNHDAMYWYRQDPGQGLRLIYYSQIVNDFQKGDIAEGYSVSREKKESFPLTVTSAQKNPTAFYLCASSRPGLASDTQYFGPGTRLTVL.

CDR3: CASSQGAHPDTQYF. The CDR3 nucleotides are TGCGCCAGCAGCCAAGGGGCCCATCCTGATACGCAGTATTTT. The chain employs TRBV4-3 and TRBJ2-3; D unclear. This CDR3 comprises 14 residues. The V and J ends lost 1 base and 6 bases respectively, with 11 bases between them. CDR1 LGHNA and CDR2 YSLEER come from the germline V gene.

The CDR3 region has the DNA TGTGCCAGCAACGACGAGCTGAACACTGAAGCTTTCTTT. Protein sequence: CASNDELNTEAFF. This chain connects TRBV5-6 to TRBJ1-1; no reliable D call. The CDR3 spans 13 residues. CDR1 and CDR2 (germline): SGHDT, YYEEEE. With 6 bases removed from V and 0 bases from J, the gap between germline ends came to 9 bases.

V is TRBV5-6 and J is TRBJ2-3; TRBD2 might be the D (5 bases). V lost 1 base to trimming and J lost 7 bases, with 10 bases between them. The length of the CDR3 is 13 residues. CDR1 is SGHDT, CDR2 YYEEEE, per germline. The CDR3 loop is CASSLTLVNTQYF. CDR3 in DNA: TGTGCCAGCAGCTTGACACTAGTAAATACGCAGTATTTT.

This clone was recorded a few times. V is TRBV19 and J is TRBJ1-5; no clear D. V shed 1 base and J shed 2 bases, with 12 bases lying between them. Germline V gene sequence: CDR1 LNHDA, CDR2 SQIVND (reference sequence). The CDR3 consists of 16 residues. The CDR3 nucleotides are TGTGCCAGTAGTATAGGTAGGGTAACAGGCAATCAGCCCCAGCATTTT. This gives the protein CASSIGRVTGNQPQHF.

The rearrangement uses TRBV7-9 and TRBJ2-3; 13 bases map to TRBD2. CDR3 size: 18 residues. In germline, CDR1 is SEHNR, CDR2 FQNEAQ (reference sequence). Losses at the gene ends were 5 bases for V and 4 bases for J; bases not matched to a gene: 12. CDR3 in amino acids: CASSPPQGTSGDADTQYF. The CDR3 bases are TGTGCCAGCAGCCCGCCCCAAGGGACTAGCGGGGACGCAGATACGCAGTATTTT.

This sequence joins TRBV5-1 and TRBJ2-3; no reliable D call. CDR1 is SGHRS, CDR2 YFSETQ, per germline. This CDR3 has 12 amino acids. V was pared by 4 bases and J by 3 bases, with 6 bases between. In DNA form, the CDR3 reads TGCGCCAGCAGCGGCAGGACAGATACGCAGTATTTT. It yields the protein CASSGRTDTQYF.

The chain has TRBV27 and TRBJ2-7; no clear D. The ends were cut back, 4 bases at V and 9 bases at J, with 13 bases in the middle. This CDR3 spans 12 amino acids. Germline V gene lookup returns CDR1 MNHEY and CDR2 SMNVEV (reference sequence). Written as DNA, the CDR3 is TGTGCCAGCAGTTCATTTGCGAAGGTGCAGTACTTC. It specifies CASSSFAKVQYF.

V usage is TRBV15 and J usage is TRBJ2-2; possibly TRBD2 for D (6 bases). V lost 1 base to trimming and J lost 7 bases, with 16 bases between them. CDR1 is LNHNV, CDR2 YYDKDF, per germline (reference sequence). This CDR3 comprises 16 residues. The CDR3 region has the DNA TGTGCCACCAGCAGAGGGAGGGTGGTAGCAGGCGGGGAGCTGTTTTTT. It is translated as CATSRGRVVAGGELFF.

The chain uses TRBV2 and TRBJ1-5; the D gene is possibly TRBD1 (5 bases). CDR1 and CDR2 (germline): SNHLY, FYNNEI. The ends were cut back, 2 bases at V and 6 bases at J, with 5 bases in the middle. The CDR3 has 12 residues. CDR3 amino acids: CASSERGQPQHF. CDR3 bases: TGTGCCAGCAGTGAAAGGGGTCAGCCCCAGCATTTT.

V is TRBV6-1 and J is TRBJ1-3; TRBD1 matches 7 bases. The CDR3 consists of 14 residues. J lost 3 bases, V lost 5 bases, and 4 bases had no gene match. The germline gives CDR1 MNHNS, CDR2 SASEGT. CDR3: CASSPRDSGNTIYF. The CDR3 DNA reads as TGTGCCAGCAGTCCCCGGGACAGTGGAAACACCATATATTTT.

The chain is built from TRBV5-4 and TRBJ2-1; 8 bases agree with TRBD1. This CDR3 is built from 17 residues. Germline CDR1 reads SGHNT; CDR2 reads YYREEE (reference sequence). The V and J ends lost 4 bases and 3 bases, in that order; junction bases with no gene match: 12. CDR3 DNA sequence: TGTGCCAGCAGCACTTTTACCGGGACAGGCGGCTACAATGAGCAGTTCTTC. Its translation: CASSTFTGTGGYNEQFF.

The chain links TRBV4-1 to TRBJ1-5, with D unresolved. V was clipped by 3 bases and J by 2 bases, with 14 bases between them. This CDR3 spans 16 amino acids. CDR1 and CDR2 (germline): MGHRA, YSYEKL. CDR3 coding DNA: TGCGCCAGCAGCCATCGACCCGGGATTGGCAATCAGCCCCAGCATTTT. Translation: CASSHRPGIGNQPQHF.

The V call is TRBV4-1, the J call TRBJ2-5; 7 bases align to TRBD2. This CDR3 comprises 18 residues. The V segment lost 3 bases and the J segment 2 bases; nucleotides outside the gene matches: 15. The germline V gene encodes CDR1 MGHRA and CDR2 YSYEKL. CDR3 sequence reads: CASSQRPGGGGPQETQYF. The CDR3 nucleotides read TGCGCCAGCAGCCAGCGGCCAGGTGGGGGGGGTCCACAAGAGACCCAGTACTTC.